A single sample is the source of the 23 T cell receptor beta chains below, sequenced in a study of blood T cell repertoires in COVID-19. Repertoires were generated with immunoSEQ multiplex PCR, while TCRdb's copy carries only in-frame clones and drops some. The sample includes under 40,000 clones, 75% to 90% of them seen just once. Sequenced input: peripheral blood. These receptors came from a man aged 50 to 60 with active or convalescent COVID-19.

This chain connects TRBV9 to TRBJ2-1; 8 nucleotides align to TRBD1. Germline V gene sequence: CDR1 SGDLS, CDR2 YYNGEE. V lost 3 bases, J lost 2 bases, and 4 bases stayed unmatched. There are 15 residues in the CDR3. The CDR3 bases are TGTGCCAGCAGCGCCACAGGGGGACCCTACAATGAGCAGTTCTTC. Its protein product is CASSATGGPYNEQFF.

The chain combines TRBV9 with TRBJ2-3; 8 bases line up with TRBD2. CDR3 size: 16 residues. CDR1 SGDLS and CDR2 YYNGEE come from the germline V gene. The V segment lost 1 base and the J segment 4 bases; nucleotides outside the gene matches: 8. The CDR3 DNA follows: TGTGCCAGCAGCGTACAGGGAGCGGGAGCCTCAGATACGCAGTATTTT. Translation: CASSVQGAGASDTQYF.

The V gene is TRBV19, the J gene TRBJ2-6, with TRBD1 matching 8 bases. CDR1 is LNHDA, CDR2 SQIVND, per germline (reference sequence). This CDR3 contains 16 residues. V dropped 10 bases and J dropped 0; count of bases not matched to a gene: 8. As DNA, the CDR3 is TGTGCCACAAAGGGACAGGAACGCTCTGGGGCCAACGTCCTGACTTTC. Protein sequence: CATKGQERSGANVLTF.

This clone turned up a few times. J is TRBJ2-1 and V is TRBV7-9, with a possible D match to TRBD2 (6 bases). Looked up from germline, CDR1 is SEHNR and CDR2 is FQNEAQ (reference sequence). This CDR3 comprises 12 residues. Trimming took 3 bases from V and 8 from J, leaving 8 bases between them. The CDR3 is CASSLGGYEQFF. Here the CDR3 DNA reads TGTGCCAGCAGCTTGGGGGGATATGAGCAGTTCTTC.

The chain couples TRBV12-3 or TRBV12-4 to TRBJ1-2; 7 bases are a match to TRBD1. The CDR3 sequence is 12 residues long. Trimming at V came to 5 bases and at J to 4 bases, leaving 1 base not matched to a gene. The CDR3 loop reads CASSRDSYGYTF. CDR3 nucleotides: TGTGCCAGCAGTCGGGACAGCTATGGCTACACCTTC.

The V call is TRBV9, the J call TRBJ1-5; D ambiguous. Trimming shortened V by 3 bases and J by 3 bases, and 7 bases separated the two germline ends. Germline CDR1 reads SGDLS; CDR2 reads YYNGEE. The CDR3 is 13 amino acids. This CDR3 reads CASSAEINQPQHF. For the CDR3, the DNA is TGTGCCAGCAGCGCCGAGATCAATCAGCCCCAGCATTTT. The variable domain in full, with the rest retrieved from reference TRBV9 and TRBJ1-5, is DSGVTQTPKHLITATGQRVTLRCSPRSGDLSVYWYQQSLDQGLQFLIQYYNGEERAKGNILERFSAQQFPDLHSELNLSSLELGDSALYFCASSAEINQPQHFGDGTRLSIL.

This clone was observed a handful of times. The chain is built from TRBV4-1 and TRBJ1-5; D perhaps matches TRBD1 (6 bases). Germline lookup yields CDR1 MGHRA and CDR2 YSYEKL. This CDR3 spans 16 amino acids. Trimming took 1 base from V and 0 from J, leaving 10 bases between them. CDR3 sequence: CASSQAGQNSNQPQHF. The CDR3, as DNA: TGCGCCAGCAGCCAAGCGGGACAAAATAGCAATCAGCCCCAGCATTTT.

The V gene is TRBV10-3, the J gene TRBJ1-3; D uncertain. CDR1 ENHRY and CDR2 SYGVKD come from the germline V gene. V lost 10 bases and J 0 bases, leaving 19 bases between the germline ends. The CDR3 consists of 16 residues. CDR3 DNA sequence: TGTGCCACTTCGGAGGCTGCTCTGAACTCTGGAAACACCATATATTTT. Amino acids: CATSEAALNSGNTIYF.

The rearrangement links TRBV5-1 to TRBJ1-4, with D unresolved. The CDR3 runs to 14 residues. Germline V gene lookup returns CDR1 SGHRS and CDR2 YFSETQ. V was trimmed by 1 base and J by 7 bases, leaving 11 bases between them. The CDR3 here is CASSLQPGGEKLFF. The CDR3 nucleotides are TGCGCCAGCAGCTTGCAGCCTGGCGGTGAAAAACTGTTTTTT.

CDR3 protein: CASKQGQGRNQPQHF. CDR3 nucleotide sequence: TGTGCCAGCAAACAAGGACAGGGGAGGAATCAGCCCCAGCATTTT. The V call is TRBV27, the J call TRBJ1-5, with TRBD1 matching over 9 bases. Per the germline V gene, CDR1 is MNHEY and CDR2 is SMNVEV (reference sequence). The ends lost 7 bases at V and 4 bases at J; junction bases unmatched: 8. CDR3 length: 15 amino acids.

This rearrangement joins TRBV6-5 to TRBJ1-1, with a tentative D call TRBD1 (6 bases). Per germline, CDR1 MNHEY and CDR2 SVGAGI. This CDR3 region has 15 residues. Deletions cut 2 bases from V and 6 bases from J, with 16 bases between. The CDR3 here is CASSYRGGTVAEAFF. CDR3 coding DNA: TGTGCCAGCAGTTACAGGGGGGGCACAGTAGCTGAAGCTTTCTTT.

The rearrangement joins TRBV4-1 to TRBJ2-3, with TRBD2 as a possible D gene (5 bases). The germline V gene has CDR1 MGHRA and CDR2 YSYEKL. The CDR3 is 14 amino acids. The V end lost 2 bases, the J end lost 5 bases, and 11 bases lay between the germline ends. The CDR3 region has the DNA TGCGCCAGCAGCCAAAGCCTTGGGAGAGATACGCAGTATTTT. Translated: CASSQSLGRDTQYF.

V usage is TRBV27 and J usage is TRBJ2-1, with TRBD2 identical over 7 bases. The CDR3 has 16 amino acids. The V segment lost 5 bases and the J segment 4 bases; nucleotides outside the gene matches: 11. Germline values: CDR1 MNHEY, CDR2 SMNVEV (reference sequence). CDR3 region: CASSPRDYWGYNEQFF. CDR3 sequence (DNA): TGTGCCAGCAGTCCCCGGGACTACTGGGGTTACAATGAGCAGTTCTTC.

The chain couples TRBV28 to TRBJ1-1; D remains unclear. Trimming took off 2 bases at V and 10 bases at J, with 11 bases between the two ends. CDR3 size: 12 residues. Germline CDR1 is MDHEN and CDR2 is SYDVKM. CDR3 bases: TGTGCCAGCAGTTTAAACGGGTTTGTAGCTTTCTTT. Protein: CASSLNGFVAFF. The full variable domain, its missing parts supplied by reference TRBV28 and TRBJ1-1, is DVKVTQSSRYLVKRTGEKVFLECVQDMDHENMFWYRQDPGLGLRLIYFSYDVKMKEKGDIPEGYSVSREKKERFSLILESASTNQTSMYLCASSLNGFVAFFGQGTRLTVV.

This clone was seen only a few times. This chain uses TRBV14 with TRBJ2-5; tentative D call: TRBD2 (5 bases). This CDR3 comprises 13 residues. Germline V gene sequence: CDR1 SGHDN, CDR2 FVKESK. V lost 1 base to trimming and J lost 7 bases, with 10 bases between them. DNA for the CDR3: TGTGCCAGCAGCCAAGGGGTACTAGTGACCCAGTACTTC. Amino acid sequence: CASSQGVLVTQYF. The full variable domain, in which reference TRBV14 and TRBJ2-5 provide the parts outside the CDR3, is EAGVTQFPSHSVIEKGQTVTLRCDPISGHDNLYWYRRVMGKEIKFLLHFVKESKQDESGMPNNRFLAERTGGTYSTLKVQPAELEDSGVYFCASSQGVLVTQYFGPGTRLLVL.

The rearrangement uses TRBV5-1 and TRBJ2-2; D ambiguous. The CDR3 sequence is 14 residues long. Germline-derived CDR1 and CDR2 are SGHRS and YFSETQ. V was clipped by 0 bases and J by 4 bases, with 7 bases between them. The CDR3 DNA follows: TGCGCCAGCAGCTTGGCCGGTGGCACCGGGGAGCTGTTTTTT. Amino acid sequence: CASSLAGGTGELFF. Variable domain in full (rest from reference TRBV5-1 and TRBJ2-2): KAGVTQTPRYLIKTRGQQVTLSCSPISGHRSVSWYQQTPGQGLQFLFEYFSETQRNKGNFPGRFSGRQFSNSRSEMNVSTLELGDSALYLCASSLAGGTGELFFGEGSRLTVL.

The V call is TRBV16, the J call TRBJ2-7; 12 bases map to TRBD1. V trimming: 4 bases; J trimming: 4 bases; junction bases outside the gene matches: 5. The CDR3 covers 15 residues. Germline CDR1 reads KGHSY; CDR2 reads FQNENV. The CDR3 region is CASSPGTGGGYEQYF. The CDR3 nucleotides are TGTGCCAGCAGCCCGGGGACAGGGGGCGGGTACGAGCAGTACTTC.

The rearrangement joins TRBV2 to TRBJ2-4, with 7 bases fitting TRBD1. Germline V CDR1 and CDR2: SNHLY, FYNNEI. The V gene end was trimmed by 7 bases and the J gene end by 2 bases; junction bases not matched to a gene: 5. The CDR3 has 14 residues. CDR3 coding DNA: TGTGCCAGCACCCAACAGGGGACCAAAAACATTCAGTACTTC. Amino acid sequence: CASTQQGTKNIQYF. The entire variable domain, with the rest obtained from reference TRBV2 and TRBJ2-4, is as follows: EPEVTQTPSHQVTQMGQEVILRCVPISNHLYFYWYRQILGQKVEFLVSFYNNEISEKSEIFDDQFSVERPDGSNFTLKIRSTKLEDSAMYFCASTQQGTKNIQYFGAGTRLSVL.

CDR3 DNA: TGTGCCAGCAGTTCCGGGACTCGCAATGAGCAGTTCTTC. Residues: CASSSGTRNEQFF. The rearrangement joins TRBV2 to TRBJ2-1; D may be TRBD2 (6 bases). In germline, CDR1 is SNHLY, CDR2 FYNNEI. V was shortened by 5 bases and J by 6 bases, with 11 bases between the two germline ends. The CDR3 extends over 13 amino acids.

CDR3 loop: CASSPNRQGLGSGNTIYF. Written as DNA, the CDR3 is TGTGCCAGCAGCCCGAACCGACAGGGATTAGGATCTGGAAACACCATATATTTT. The chain uses TRBV7-2 and TRBJ1-3; TRBD1 agrees at 7 bases. CDR3 length: 18 amino acids. Germline assignment: CDR1 SGHTA and CDR2 FQGNSA. V lost 5 bases and J lost 1; bases outside the gene matches: 14. Supplemented by reference TRBV7-2 and TRBJ1-3, the full variable domain reads GAGVSQSPSNKVTEKGKDVELRCDPISGHTALYWYRQSLGQGLEFLIYFQGNSAPDKSGLPSDRFSAERTGGSVSTLTIQRTQQEDSAVYLCASSPNRQGLGSGNTIYFGEGSWLTVV.

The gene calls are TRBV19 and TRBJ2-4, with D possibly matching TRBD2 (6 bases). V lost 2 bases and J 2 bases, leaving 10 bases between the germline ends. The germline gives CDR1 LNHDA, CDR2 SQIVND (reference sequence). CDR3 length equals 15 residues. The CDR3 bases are TGTGCCAGTAGTATATCGGCGGGGTCCAAAAACATTCAGTACTTC. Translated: CASSISAGSKNIQYF.

The CDR3 coding sequence is TGTGCCAGCAGCCTACAGACCATCACAGATACGCAGTATTTT. This gives the protein CASSLQTITDTQYF. The chain combines TRBV6-6 with TRBJ2-3; D gene uncertain. The CDR3 spans 14 residues. Trimming removed 6 bases from V and 2 bases from J, with 12 bases in between. The germline gives CDR1 MNHNY, CDR2 SVGAGI (reference sequence).

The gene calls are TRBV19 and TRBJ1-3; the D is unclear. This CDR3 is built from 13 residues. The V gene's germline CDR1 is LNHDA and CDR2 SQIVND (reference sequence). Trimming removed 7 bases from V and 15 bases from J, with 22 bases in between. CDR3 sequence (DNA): TGTGCCAGTACCCCCCTGGGGAGGCCGACACCATATTTT. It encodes CASTPLGRPTPYF.